This T cell receptor (beta chain) was identified in a study of B cell selection in AIRE deficiency. CD4+CD127+ cells were sorted as the conventional CD4 T cells. The CDR3 length is 16 residues. Germline assignment: CDR1 LGHNA and CDR2 YSLEER. Trimming pared 0 bases from V and 3 bases from J, leaving 13 bases between. The repertoire was sequenced with immunoSEQ multiplex PCR; TCRdb's copy has only in-frame clones and lacks some. This sample has fewer than 30,000 clones, with almost 98% found just once. The sequencing sample was made of conventional CD4+ T cells sorted from PBMCs. The chain couples TRBV4-3 to TRBJ2-3, with a weak D call TRBD2 (5 bases). The clonotype was recovered from a human donor with AIRE deficiency. CDR3 in amino acids: CASSQERARVTDTQYF. CDR3 DNA: TGCGCCAGCAGCCAAGAAAGGGCGAGGGTGACAGATACGCAGTATTTT.